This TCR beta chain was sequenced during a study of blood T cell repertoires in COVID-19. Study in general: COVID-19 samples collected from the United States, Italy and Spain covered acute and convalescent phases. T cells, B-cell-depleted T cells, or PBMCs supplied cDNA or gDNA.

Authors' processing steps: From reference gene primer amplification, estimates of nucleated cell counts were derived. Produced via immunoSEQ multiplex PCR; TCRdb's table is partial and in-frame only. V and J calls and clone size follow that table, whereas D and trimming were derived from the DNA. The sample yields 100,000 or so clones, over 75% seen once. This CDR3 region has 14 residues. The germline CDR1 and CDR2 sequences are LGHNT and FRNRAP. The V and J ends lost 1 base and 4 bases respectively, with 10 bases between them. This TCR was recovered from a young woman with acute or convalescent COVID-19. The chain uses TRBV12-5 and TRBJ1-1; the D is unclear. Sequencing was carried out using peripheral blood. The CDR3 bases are TGTGCTAGTGGTTTGGGGAGTGGCGGCACTGAAGCTTTCTTT. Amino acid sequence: CASGLGSGGTEAFF.